The T cell receptor (beta chain) under discussion was sequenced for a study of Ad26.COV2.S vaccination and SARS-CoV-2 variants. Study as a whole: Ad26.COV2.S shots went into the muscle once or twice, 56 days apart.

Indicated treatment: about 20 received Ad26.COV2.S at low or high dose, single or two shots; about five received placebo; per-sample allocation not given. The investigators took samples on day 63 after the first vaccine or placebo injection. An adult aged 18-55 years in Boston served as the donor. Clones were sequenced by immunoSEQ multiplex PCR, and TCRdb holds only the in-frame ones, with some missing. The sample records about 440,000 clones, about 90% being singletons. The CDR3 contains 14 residues. The V end lost 3 bases, the J end lost 8 bases, and 16 bases lay between the germline ends. Germline V gives CDR1 KGHSH, CDR2 LQKENI.

The V and J genes are TRBV18 and TRBJ1-2, with a tentative D call TRBD1 (5 bases). The material was peripheral blood, obtained in a trial of Ad26.COV2.S vaccine versus placebo. The clonotype was recovered from a person aged 18-60 years who received the Ad26.COV2.S COVID-19 vaccine or a placebo. The CDR3, as DNA: TGTGCCAGCTCACCCTTTGACAGCGCCCTGGGCTACACCTTC. Protein product: CASSPFDSALGYTF.